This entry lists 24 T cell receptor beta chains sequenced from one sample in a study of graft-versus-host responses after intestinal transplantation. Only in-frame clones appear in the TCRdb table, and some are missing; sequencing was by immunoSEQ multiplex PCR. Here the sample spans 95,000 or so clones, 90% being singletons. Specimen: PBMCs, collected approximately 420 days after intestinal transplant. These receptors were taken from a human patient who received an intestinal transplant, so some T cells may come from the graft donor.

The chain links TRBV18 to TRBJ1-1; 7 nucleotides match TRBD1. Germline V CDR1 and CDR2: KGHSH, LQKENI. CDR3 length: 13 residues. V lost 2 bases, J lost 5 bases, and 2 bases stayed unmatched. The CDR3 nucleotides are TGTGCCAGCTCACCAGGACAGGCTACTGAAGCTTTCTTT. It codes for CASSPGQATEAFF.

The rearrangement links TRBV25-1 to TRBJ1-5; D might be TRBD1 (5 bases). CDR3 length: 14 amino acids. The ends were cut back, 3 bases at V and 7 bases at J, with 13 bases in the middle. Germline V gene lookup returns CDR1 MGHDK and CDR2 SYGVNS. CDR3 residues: CASSEGGLGQPQHF. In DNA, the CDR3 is TGTGCCAGCAGTGAGGGGGGGTTGGGGCAGCCCCAGCATTTT.

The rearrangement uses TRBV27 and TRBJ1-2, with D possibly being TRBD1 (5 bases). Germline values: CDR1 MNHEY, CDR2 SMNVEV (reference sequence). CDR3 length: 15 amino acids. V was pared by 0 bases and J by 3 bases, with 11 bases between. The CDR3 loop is CASSLSGPGDYGYTF. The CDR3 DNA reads TGTGCCAGCAGTTTATCGGGGCCGGGAGACTATGGCTACACCTTC.

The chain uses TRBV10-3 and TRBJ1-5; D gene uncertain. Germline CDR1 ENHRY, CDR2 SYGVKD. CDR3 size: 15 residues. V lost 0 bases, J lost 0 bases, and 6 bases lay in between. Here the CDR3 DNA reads TGTGCCATCAGTGAGTCGATTGCTAGCAATCAGCCCCAGCATTTT. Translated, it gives CAISESIASNQPQHF.

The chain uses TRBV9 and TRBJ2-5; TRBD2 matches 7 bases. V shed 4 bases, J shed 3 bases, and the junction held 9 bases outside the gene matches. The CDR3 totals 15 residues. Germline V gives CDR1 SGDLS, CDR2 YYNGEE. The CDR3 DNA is TGTGCCAGCAGCCCCTTGGGGGGGACTAAAGAGACCCAGTACTTC. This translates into CASSPLGGTKETQYF.

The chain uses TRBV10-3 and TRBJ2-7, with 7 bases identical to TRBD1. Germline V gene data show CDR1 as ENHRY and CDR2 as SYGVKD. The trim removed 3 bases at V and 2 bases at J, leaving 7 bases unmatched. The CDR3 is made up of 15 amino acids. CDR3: CAISDPGTATYEQYF. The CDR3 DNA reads TGTGCCATCAGTGATCCCGGGACAGCGACCTACGAGCAGTACTTC.

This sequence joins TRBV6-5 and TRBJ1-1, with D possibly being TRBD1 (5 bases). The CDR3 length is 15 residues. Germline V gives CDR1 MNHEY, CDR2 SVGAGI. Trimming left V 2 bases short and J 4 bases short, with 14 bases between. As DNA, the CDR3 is TGTGCCAGCAGTTACACAACCGGGGCGGGCACTGAAGCTTTCTTT. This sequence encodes CASSYTTGAGTEAFF.

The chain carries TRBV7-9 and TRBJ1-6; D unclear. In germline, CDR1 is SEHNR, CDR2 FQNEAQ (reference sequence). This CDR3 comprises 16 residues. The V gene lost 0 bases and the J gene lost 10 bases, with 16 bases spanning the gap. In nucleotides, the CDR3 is TGTGCCAGCAGCTTAGCCCTTAGTCGGGTAGGATCACCCCTCCACTTT. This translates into CASSLALSRVGSPLHF. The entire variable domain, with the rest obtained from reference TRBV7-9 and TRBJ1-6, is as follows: DTGVSQNPRHKITKRGQNVTFRCDPISEHNRLYWYRQTLGQGPEFLTYFQNEAQLEKSRLLSDRFSAERPKGSFSTLEIQRTEQGDSAMYLCASSLALSRVGSPLHFGNGTRLTVT.

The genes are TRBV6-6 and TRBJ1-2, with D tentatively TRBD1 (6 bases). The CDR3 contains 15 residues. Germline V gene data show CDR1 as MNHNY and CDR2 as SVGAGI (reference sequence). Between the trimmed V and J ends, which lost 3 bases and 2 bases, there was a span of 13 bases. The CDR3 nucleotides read TGTGCCAGCAGTTATCTATCGGGGGCCAACTATGGCTACACCTTC. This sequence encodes CASSYLSGANYGYTF.

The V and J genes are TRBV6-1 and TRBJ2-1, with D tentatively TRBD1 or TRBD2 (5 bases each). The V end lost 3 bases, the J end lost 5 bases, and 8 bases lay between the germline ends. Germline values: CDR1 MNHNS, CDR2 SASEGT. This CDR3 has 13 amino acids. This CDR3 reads CASSEGTHNEQFF. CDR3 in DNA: TGTGCCAGCAGTGAGGGGACCCACAATGAGCAGTTCTTC.

CDR3 in DNA: TGTGCCACCAGCTCGGACTGGTACTCTGGGGCCAACGTCCTGACTTTC. This codes for CATSSDWYSGANVLTF. The chain uses TRBV15 and TRBJ2-6; possibly TRBD2 for D (5 bases). CDR3 length: 16 amino acids. V lost 5 bases and J lost 0, with 11 bases in between. From germline, CDR1 is LNHNV and CDR2 YYDKDF (reference sequence).

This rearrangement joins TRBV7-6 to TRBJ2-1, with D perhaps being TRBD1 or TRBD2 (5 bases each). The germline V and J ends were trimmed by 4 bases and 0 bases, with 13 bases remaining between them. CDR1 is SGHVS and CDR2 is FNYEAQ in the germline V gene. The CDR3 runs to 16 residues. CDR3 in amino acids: CASSSPRGPSYNEQFF. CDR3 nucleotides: TGTGCCAGCAGCTCGCCGAGGGGCCCCTCCTACAATGAGCAGTTCTTC.

The CDR3 nucleotides are TGTGCCAGCAGAAGACAGGGAGGGACTGAAGCTTTCTTT. As protein: CASRRQGGTEAFF. The chain uses TRBV27 and TRBJ1-1; TRBD1 agrees at 7 bases. The V gene end was trimmed by 6 bases and the J gene end by 5 bases; junction bases not matched to a gene: 6. CDR1 and CDR2 (germline): MNHEY, SMNVEV (reference sequence). This CDR3 has 13 residues.

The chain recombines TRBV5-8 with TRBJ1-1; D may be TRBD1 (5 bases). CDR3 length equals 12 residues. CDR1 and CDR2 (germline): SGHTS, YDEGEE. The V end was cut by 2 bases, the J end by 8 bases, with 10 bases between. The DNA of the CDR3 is TGTGCCAGCAGCTTTTCAGGGCTAGAAGCTTTCTTT. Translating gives CASSFSGLEAFF.

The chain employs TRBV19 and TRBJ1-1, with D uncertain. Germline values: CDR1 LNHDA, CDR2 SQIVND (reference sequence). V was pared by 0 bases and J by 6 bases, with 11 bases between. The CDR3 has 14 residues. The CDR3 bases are TGTGCCAGTAGTATAGAGCTGGGGAGACCTGAAGCTTTCTTT. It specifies CASSIELGRPEAFF.

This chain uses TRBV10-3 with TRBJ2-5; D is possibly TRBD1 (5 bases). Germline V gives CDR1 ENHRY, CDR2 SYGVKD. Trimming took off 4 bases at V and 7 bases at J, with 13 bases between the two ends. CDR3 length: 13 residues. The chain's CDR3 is CAISGGASGTQYF. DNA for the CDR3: TGTGCCATCAGTGGGGGCGCCTCGGGGACCCAGTACTTC.

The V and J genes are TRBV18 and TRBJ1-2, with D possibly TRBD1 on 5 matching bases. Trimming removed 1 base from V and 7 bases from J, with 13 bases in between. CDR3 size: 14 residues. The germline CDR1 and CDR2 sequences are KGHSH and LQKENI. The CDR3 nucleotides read TGTGCCAGCTCACCACTGCAGGGAGTGGGTGGCTACACCTTC. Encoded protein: CASSPLQGVGGYTF.

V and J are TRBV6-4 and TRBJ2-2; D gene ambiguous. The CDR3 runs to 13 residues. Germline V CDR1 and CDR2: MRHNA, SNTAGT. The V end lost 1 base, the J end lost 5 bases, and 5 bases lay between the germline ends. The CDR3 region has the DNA TGTGCCAGCAGTGACTACCAGACCGGGGAGCTGTTTTTT. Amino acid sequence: CASSDYQTGELFF.

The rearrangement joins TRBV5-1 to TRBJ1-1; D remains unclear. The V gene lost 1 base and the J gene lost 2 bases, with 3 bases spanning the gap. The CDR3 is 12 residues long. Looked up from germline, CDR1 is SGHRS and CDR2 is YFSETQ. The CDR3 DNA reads TGCGCCAGCAGCTTGCTCAACACTGAAGCTTTCTTT. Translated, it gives CASSLLNTEAFF.

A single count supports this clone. The CDR3, as DNA: TGTGCCAGCAGCGTAGGAGGACAGGGGCCCTACGAGCAGTACTTC. It encodes CASSVGGQGPYEQYF. The chain links TRBV9 to TRBJ2-7, with TRBD1 matching over 9 bases. There are 15 residues in the CDR3. With V trimmed by 0 bases and J by 2 bases, 3 bases remained unmatched. Germline V gene sequence: CDR1 SGDLS, CDR2 YYNGEE.

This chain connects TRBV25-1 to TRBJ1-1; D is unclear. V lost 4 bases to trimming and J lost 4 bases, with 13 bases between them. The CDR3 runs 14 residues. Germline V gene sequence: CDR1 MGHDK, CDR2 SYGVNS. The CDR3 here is CASSGGTWGTEAFF. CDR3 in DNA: TGTGCCAGCAGTGGCGGTACGTGGGGCACTGAAGCTTTCTTT.

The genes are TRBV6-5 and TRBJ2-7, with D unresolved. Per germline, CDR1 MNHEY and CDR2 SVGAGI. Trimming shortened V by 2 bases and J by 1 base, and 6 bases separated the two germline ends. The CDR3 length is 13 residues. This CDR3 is CASSYPGSYEQYF. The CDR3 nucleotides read TGTGCCAGCAGTTACCCCGGGTCCTACGAGCAGTACTTC.

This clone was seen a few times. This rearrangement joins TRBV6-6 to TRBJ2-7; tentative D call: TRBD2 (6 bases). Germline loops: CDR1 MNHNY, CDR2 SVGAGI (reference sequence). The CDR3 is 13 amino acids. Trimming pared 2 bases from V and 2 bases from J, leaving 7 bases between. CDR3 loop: CASSYGGTYEQYF. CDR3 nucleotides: TGTGCCAGCAGTTACGGGGGGACCTACGAGCAGTACTTC.

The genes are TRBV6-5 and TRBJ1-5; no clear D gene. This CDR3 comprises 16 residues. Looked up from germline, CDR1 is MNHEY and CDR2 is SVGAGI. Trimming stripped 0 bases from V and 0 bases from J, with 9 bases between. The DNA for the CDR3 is TGTGCCAGCAGTTACTCCAGGACGGATAGCAATCAGCCCCAGCATTTT. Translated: CASSYSRTDSNQPQHF.